The 16 T cell receptor beta chains below come from one sample, sequenced in a study of cytomegalovirus exposure and HLA in healthy donors. Researchers ran the PCR with 60 Vbeta and 13 Jbeta primers. Repertoires were generated with immunoSEQ multiplex PCR, while TCRdb's copy carries only in-frame clones and drops some. This table holds approximately 190,000 clones, around 87% found once. The material sequenced was PBMCs. The source of these receptors is a man younger than 45 in good health and CMV-seronegative.

This rearrangement joins TRBV28 to TRBJ2-7; unclear D gene. Germline V gene sequence: CDR1 MDHEN, CDR2 SYDVKM. Trimming took off 6 bases at V and 2 bases at J, with 11 bases between the two ends. The CDR3 is 13 residues long. The CDR3 is CASRTGHPYEQYF. The CDR3 coding sequence is TGTGCCAGCAGGACGGGTCACCCCTACGAGCAGTACTTC.

The chain employs TRBV28 and TRBJ1-5, with 8 bases lining up with TRBD1. Germline lookup yields CDR1 MDHEN and CDR2 SYDVKM. The V gene end was trimmed by 6 bases and the J gene end by 6 bases; junction bases not matched to a gene: 7. This CDR3 spans 14 amino acids. The CDR3 sequence: CASSHDRGSQPQHF. CDR3 DNA: TGTGCCAGCAGCCACGACAGGGGAAGTCAGCCCCAGCATTTT.

The chain links TRBV5-4 to TRBJ2-1, with TRBD2 matching over 11 bases. This CDR3 comprises 16 residues. Losses at the gene ends were 2 bases for V and 4 bases for J; bases not matched to a gene: 5. The germline gives CDR1 SGHNT, CDR2 YYREEE (reference sequence). CDR3 region: CASSFPLAGVYNEQFF. The CDR3 DNA is TGTGCCAGCAGCTTTCCACTAGCGGGGGTTTACAATGAGCAGTTCTTC.

The V and J genes are TRBV7-2 and TRBJ1-5; 7 bases are shared with TRBD1. The J segment lost 7 bases and the V segment lost 6 bases, leaving 9 bases of the junction unmatched. This CDR3 is 14 amino acids long. CDR1 SGHTA and CDR2 FQGNSA come from the germline V gene. This CDR3 reads CASRNTGVGQPQHF. The CDR3 nucleotides read TGTGCCAGCAGAAATACAGGGGTTGGACAGCCCCAGCATTTT.

The table lists this clone with a few counts. This sequence joins TRBV18 and TRBJ1-1, with D uncertain. The CDR3 sequence is 13 residues long. Germline CDR1 and CDR2: KGHSH and LQKENI. The V end was cut by 5 bases, the J end by 1 base, with 8 bases between. CDR3 amino acids: CASSGQTNTEAFF. Written as DNA, the CDR3 is TGTGCCAGCTCAGGGCAGACGAACACTGAAGCTTTCTTT.

This chain's CDR3 is CASSWIGTSEGRGSYNEQFF. In DNA, the CDR3 is TGTGCCAGCAGTTGGATCGGGACTAGTGAGGGGAGGGGCTCCTACAATGAGCAGTTCTTC. This rearrangement joins TRBV28 to TRBJ2-1; 8 nucleotides line up with TRBD2. The trim removed 4 bases at V and 0 bases at J, leaving 17 bases unmatched. Germline CDR1 and CDR2: MDHEN and SYDVKM. The CDR3 runs 20 residues. Supplemented by reference TRBV28 and TRBJ2-1, the full variable domain reads DVKVTQSSRYLVKRTGEKVFLECVQDMDHENMFWYRQDPGLGLRLIYFSYDVKMKEKGDIPEGYSVSREKKERFSLILESASTNQTSMYLCASSWIGTSEGRGSYNEQFFGPGTRLTVL.

The chain uses TRBV6-5 and TRBJ2-2; 8 nucleotides match TRBD2. The CDR3 is made up of 14 amino acids. The germline gives CDR1 MNHEY, CDR2 SVGAGI. V shed 5 bases and J 3 bases; nucleotides not matched to a gene: 2. The CDR3 nucleotides read TGTGCCAGCAGTCGGGGGGGCCACACCGGGGAGCTGTTTTTT. Protein: CASSRGGHTGELFF.

This clone has only one observation. V and J are TRBV7-8 and TRBJ2-2; D gene unclear. Per germline, CDR1 SGHVS and CDR2 FQNEAQ. CDR3 length equals 13 residues. V lost 6 bases and J 2 bases, leaving 7 bases between the germline ends. Here the CDR3 DNA reads TGTGCCAGCAGGATACTAAACACCGGGGAGCTGTTTTTT. This translates into CASRILNTGELFF.

This clone was observed a handful of times. This rearrangement joins TRBV6-1 to TRBJ2-7; D may be TRBD2 (5 bases). This CDR3 has 12 residues. The germline gives CDR1 MNHNS, CDR2 SASEGT. V was shortened by 8 bases and J by 5 bases, with 13 bases between the two germline ends. In DNA, the CDR3 is TGTGCCAGCTCCGGACTTAGGAACGAGCAGTACTTC. Residues: CASSGLRNEQYF.

In its sample, this clone was seen a few times. V and J are TRBV30 and TRBJ2-4; 14 nucleotides align to TRBD2. The CDR3 has 16 residues. V lost 4 bases to trimming and J lost 3 bases; unmatched junction nucleotides: 5. In germline, CDR1 is GTSNPN, CDR2 SVGIG (reference sequence). Here the CDR3 reads CAWKGTSGSDKNIQYF. CDR3 sequence (DNA): TGTGCCTGGAAAGGGACTAGCGGGAGTGACAAAAACATTCAGTACTTC.

The V and J genes are TRBV13 and TRBJ2-3; D gene unclear. With 0 bases removed from V and 6 bases from J, the gap between germline ends came to 4 bases. Germline CDR1 PRHDT, CDR2 FYEKMQ (reference sequence). This CDR3 has 12 amino acids. The CDR3 bases are TGTGCCAGCAGCTTAGGCCGTGATACGCAGTATTTT. Encoded protein: CASSLGRDTQYF.

This clone has a handful of counts. The gene calls are TRBV6-5 and TRBJ1-5; D might be TRBD1 (5 bases). The germline CDR1 and CDR2 sequences are MNHEY and SVGAGI. V shed 5 bases and J shed 6 bases, with 14 bases lying between them. The CDR3 sequence is 14 residues long. CDR3 coding DNA: TGTGCCAGCAGTCCTGACAGCTCCAGTCAGCCCCAGCATTTT. The encoded protein is CASSPDSSSQPQHF.

The chain recombines TRBV9 with TRBJ2-7; 7 bases agree with TRBD1. Germline CDR1 and CDR2: SGDLS and YYNGEE. The V gene end was trimmed by 4 bases and the J gene end by 4 bases; junction bases not matched to a gene: 5. The CDR3 covers 13 residues. CDR3 coding DNA: TGTGCCAGCAGCCGGACAGGCCCTTACGAGCAGTACTTC. Encoded protein: CASSRTGPYEQYF.

The chain carries TRBV28 and TRBJ2-5, with 12 positions matching TRBD2. The CDR3 runs to 15 residues. Per germline, CDR1 MDHEN and CDR2 SYDVKM. V shed 6 bases and J 3 bases; nucleotides not matched to a gene: 5. The CDR3 is CASRPTSGGKETQYF. CDR3 sequence (DNA): TGTGCCAGCAGGCCCACTAGCGGGGGGAAAGAGACCCAGTACTTC.

The chain carries TRBV11-2 and TRBJ2-1, with D possibly TRBD2 on 5 matching bases. This CDR3 comprises 16 residues. V was trimmed by 5 bases and J by 2 bases, leaving 16 bases between them. Looked up from germline, CDR1 is SGHAT and CDR2 is FQNNGV. The chain's CDR3 is CASSPNIAPTYNEQFF. CDR3 nucleotides: TGTGCCAGCAGCCCAAATATAGCGCCTACCTACAATGAGCAGTTCTTC. Together with reference TRBV11-2 and TRBJ2-1, the CDR3 gives the full variable domain: EAGVAQSPRYKIIEKRQSVAFWCNPISGHATLYWYQQILGQGPKLLIQFQNNGVVDDSQLPKDRFSAERLKGVDSTLKIQPAKLEDSAVYLCASSPNIAPTYNEQFFGPGTRLTVL.

The chain couples TRBV10-3 to TRBJ2-5, with a possible D match to TRBD2 (6 bases). Trimming stripped 3 bases from V and 7 bases from J, with 15 bases between. This CDR3 has 14 residues. From germline, CDR1 is ENHRY and CDR2 SYGVKD. The CDR3 DNA reads TGTGCCATCAGTGAACCGGGCCAGGAGGGGACCCAGTACTTC. The encoded protein is CAISEPGQEGTQYF.